Listed below are T cell receptor beta chains from one sample, sequenced in a study of T cells in Graves' hyperthyroidism and ophthalmopathy. TCRdb reprocessed the multiplex PCR reads with MiXCR, giving one entry per CDR3 protein. The top ten clones hold roughly 8.3% of a sample with around 800,000 distinct CDR3 sequences, roughly 37% of them seen once. Sequencing input: blood. The receptors here all came from a man aged 18 to 29 with Graves' hyperthyroidism. CDR3s leave out the opening cysteine and the closing phenylalanine or tryptophan. A D gene is named only where the DNA matches it firmly.

CDR3 length: 14; V gene: TRBV12-3/TRBV12-4; D gene: -; CDR3 protein: ASSSGAPGPSWGYT
CDR3 length: 14; V gene: TRBV4-1; D gene: TRBD2; CDR3 protein: ASSQEGTSSPDEQY
CDR3 length: 12; V gene: TRBV5-1; D gene: -; CDR3 protein: ASSPDFRNQPQH
CDR3 length: 13; V gene: TRBV7-2; D gene: TRBD2; CDR3 protein: ASSQDRREEETQY
CDR3 length: 12; V gene: TRBV29-1; D gene: -; CDR3 protein: SVYPGTGGETIY
CDR3 length: 13; V gene: TRBV29-1; D gene: TRBD1; CDR3 protein: SVDPGQGLLVEAF
CDR3 length: 10; V gene: TRBV9; D gene: -; CDR3 protein: ASSVGGPEQF
CDR3 length: 14; V gene: TRBV20-1; D gene: -; CDR3 protein: SARRGQGGRGETQY
CDR3 length: 13; V gene: TRBV25-1; D gene: TRBD1; CDR3 protein: ASSSPRQGSQPQH
CDR3 length: 13; V gene: TRBV6-1; D gene: TRBD1; CDR3 protein: ASSYRDRGRTEAF
CDR3 length: 12; V gene: TRBV15; D gene: TRBD2; CDR3 protein: ATSRGALAGVKY
CDR3 length: 12; V gene: TRBV11-2; D gene: -; CDR3 protein: ASSPEGGMEPQH
CDR3 length: 13; V gene: TRBV29-1; D gene: TRBD1; CDR3 protein: SVEVGTGGNQPQH
CDR3 length: 11; V gene: TRBV6-5; D gene: -; CDR3 protein: ASSYSGNNEQY
CDR3 length: 13; V gene: TRBV20-1; D gene: -; CDR3 protein: SARGALHFSYEQY
CDR3 length: 11; V gene: TRBV10-1; D gene: -; CDR3 protein: ASSAQVTDTQY
CDR3 length: 14; V gene: TRBV20-1; D gene: -; CDR3 protein: SATPGSRGKSQPQH
CDR3 length: 11; V gene: TRBV29-1; D gene: TRBD1; CDR3 protein: SVDDRGKTEAF
CDR3 length: 13; V gene: TRBV19; D gene: -; CDR3 protein: ASSPTEISNQPQH
CDR3 length: 11; V gene: TRBV6-5; D gene: -; CDR3 protein: ASSRTGGSTIY
CDR3 length: 12; V gene: TRBV7-2; D gene: -; CDR3 protein: ASSFGTEPDEQY
CDR3 length: 12; V gene: TRBV19; D gene: -; CDR3 protein: ASSTGHSNEKLF
CDR3 length: 9; V gene: TRBV10-3; D gene: -; CDR3 protein: AISYSDIQY
CDR3 length: 13; V gene: TRBV7-2; D gene: -; CDR3 protein: AGSLDGVYTGELF
CDR3 length: 10; V gene: TRBV12-3/TRBV12-4; D gene: -; CDR3 protein: ASSPSGQPQH
CDR3 length: 12; V gene: TRBV7-6; D gene: -; CDR3 protein: ASSLATNTGELF
CDR3 length: 11; V gene: TRBV29-1; D gene: TRBD1; CDR3 protein: SAKRFDRDEQY
CDR3 length: 13; V gene: TRBV5-1; D gene: TRBD1; CDR3 protein: ASSPGTGNWQPQH
CDR3 length: 16; V gene: TRBV7-8; D gene: -; CDR3 protein: ASSLEVRRLIGANVLT
CDR3 length: 14; V gene: TRBV6-2/TRBV6-3; D gene: TRBD1; CDR3 protein: ASSYSRTGGPYEQY
CDR3 length: 13; V gene: TRBV6-6; D gene: TRBD2; CDR3 protein: ASRPTSGNGETQY
CDR3 length: 13; V gene: TRBV12-3/TRBV12-4; D gene: -; CDR3 protein: ASSSRVRHTGELF
CDR3 length: 11; V gene: TRBV29-1; D gene: -; CDR3 protein: SADVGGTDTQY
CDR3 length: 11; V gene: TRBV11-2; D gene: -; CDR3 protein: ASSLGLAGELY
CDR3 length: 12; V gene: TRBV29-1; D gene: TRBD1; CDR3 protein: SVPLGQVSQPQH
CDR3 length: 14; V gene: TRBV4-1; D gene: -; CDR3 protein: ASSQEGRAGEPKRD
CDR3 length: 10; V gene: TRBV28; D gene: -; CDR3 protein: ASSFSYEEQY
CDR3 length: 14; V gene: TRBV2; D gene: -; CDR3 protein: ASSGTFASNTGELF
CDR3 length: 11; V gene: TRBV10-3; D gene: -; CDR3 protein: AITKGENTEAF
CDR3 length: 13; V gene: TRBV10-3; D gene: -; CDR3 protein: AGSLGGGPTYEQY
CDR3 length: 13; V gene: TRBV7-9; D gene: TRBD1; CDR3 protein: ASSLARDRPETQY
CDR3 length: 8; V gene: TRBV29-1; D gene: -; CDR3 protein: SGRADTQY
CDR3 length: 10; V gene: TRBV29-1; D gene: -; CDR3 protein: SVGGSGNAIY
CDR3 length: 11; V gene: TRBV6-6; D gene: -; CDR3 protein: ASSPATAYEQY
CDR3 length: 14; V gene: TRBV6-1; D gene: TRBD1; CDR3 protein: ASSYEPGQGGSPLH
CDR3 length: 14; V gene: TRBV7-3; D gene: -; CDR3 protein: ASSLSLVVSSYEQY
CDR3 length: 12; V gene: TRBV9; D gene: -; CDR3 protein: ASSATVTNTEAF
CDR3 length: 11; V gene: TRBV5-6; D gene: -; CDR3 protein: ASSPGESTEAF
CDR3 length: 13; V gene: TRBV2; D gene: -; CDR3 protein: ASSPRAIGNSPLH
CDR3 length: 15; V gene: TRBV6-5; D gene: TRBD1; CDR3 protein: ARRETGTGRFRTEAF
CDR3 length: 12; V gene: TRBV5-5; D gene: TRBD1; CDR3 protein: ASSFGQGAGELF